One and the same sample provided the 27 T cell receptor beta chains below, sequenced in a study of CD8+CD57+ T cells in acquired aplastic anemia. Before being chosen for sequencing, patients had shown CD8+CD57+ cell expansion by flow cytometry. The template used for profiling TCR beta VDJ and CDR3 was genomic DNA. TCRdb passed the reads through MiXCR, listing each CDR3 protein once. Of around 500,000 distinct CDR3 sequences listed, less than 35% were seen once; the top ten hold less than 0.85%. Sequenced input: sorted CD4+, CD8+, or CD8+CD57+ T cells (not recorded which) from PBMCs. These receptors came from a human donor with aplastic anemia.

The V call is TRBV5-6, the J call TRBJ2-1, with 9 bases fitting TRBD1. CDR1 is SGHDT, CDR2 YYEEEE, per germline. The V gene end was trimmed by 3 bases and the J gene end by 2 bases; junction bases not matched to a gene: 12. CDR3 length: 18 residues. CDR3 residues: CASSWAGTGLPPYNEQFF. The CDR3 bases are TGTGCCAGCAGCTGGGCCGGGACAGGGCTTCCCCCCTACAATGAGCAGTTCTTC.

This clonotype came up once. The rearrangement links TRBV2 to TRBJ1-1; D not resolved. Germline values: CDR1 SNHLY, CDR2 FYNNEI. Trimming cost V 6 bases and J 0 bases, with 11 bases left between them. The CDR3 spans 14 residues. This CDR3 reads CASSWRALNTEAFF. The DNA for the CDR3 is TGTGCCAGCAGCTGGAGAGCTTTGAACACTGAAGCTTTCTTT.

The CDR3 region has the DNA TGTGCCAGCAGCTTGGGGGAATATGAGGAAAAACTGTTTTTT. It specifies CASSLGEYEEKLFF. The rearrangement links TRBV7-9 to TRBJ1-4, with D possibly matching TRBD1 (5 bases). V was trimmed by 3 bases and J by 8 bases, leaving 13 bases between them. CDR3 size: 14 residues. Germline values: CDR1 SEHNR, CDR2 FQNEAQ (reference sequence).

This clonotype was counted a few times. The genes are TRBV19 and TRBJ1-5; 8 nucleotides agree with TRBD1. In germline, CDR1 is LNHDA, CDR2 SQIVND (reference sequence). Trimming cost V 1 base and J 3 bases; bases outside gene matches: 8. CDR3 length: 17 amino acids. This CDR3 is CASSIVSGGRNNQPQHF. The CDR3 DNA follows: TGTGCCAGTAGTATAGTATCAGGGGGCCGCAACAATCAGCCCCAGCATTTT.

This clonotype showed up just a few times. The chain combines TRBV12-3 or TRBV12-4 with TRBJ2-3; 7 bases match TRBD1. The CDR3 extends over 14 amino acids. Trimming cost V 7 bases and J 2 bases; bases outside gene matches: 6. The CDR3 spells CASNDRANTDTQYF. Written as DNA, the CDR3 is TGTGCCAGCAATGACAGGGCAAACACAGATACGCAGTATTTT.

The CDR3 sequence: CAISVSTSGGAYEQYF. The CDR3 DNA reads as TGTGCCATCAGTGTATCCACTAGCGGGGGAGCCTACGAGCAGTACTTC. The chain employs TRBV10-3 and TRBJ2-7; TRBD2 agrees at 11 bases. This CDR3 region has 16 residues. Per the germline V gene, CDR1 is ENHRY and CDR2 is SYGVKD. With 4 bases clipped from V and 2 bases from J, the junction kept 7 bases outside the gene matches.

V gene TRBV6-1 combines with J gene TRBJ1-2; D is unclear. The CDR3 has 14 residues. The germline V and J ends were trimmed by 2 bases and 0 bases, with 7 bases remaining between them. Germline-derived CDR1 and CDR2 are MNHNS and SASEGT. As DNA, the CDR3 is TGTGCCAGCAGTGAAAGCAAAGCTAACTATGGCTACACCTTC. Protein sequence: CASSESKANYGYTF.

This chain connects TRBV4-3 to TRBJ1-5; D not resolved. Germline V gives CDR1 LGHNA, CDR2 YSLEER. V was shortened by 0 bases and J by 4 bases, with 13 bases between the two germline ends. CDR3 length equals 16 residues. The CDR3 here is CASSQEWAQPNQPQHF. The CDR3 nucleotides read TGCGCCAGCAGCCAAGAATGGGCTCAGCCTAATCAGCCCCAGCATTTT.

This clonotype was counted ten times or more. The V and J genes are TRBV7-3 and TRBJ2-1, with D possibly TRBD1 on 5 matching bases. Germline V gives CDR1 SGHTA, CDR2 FQGTGA. The CDR3 sequence is 13 residues long. The V gene lost 2 bases and the J gene lost 5 bases, with 7 bases spanning the gap. In DNA form, the CDR3 reads TGTGCCAGCAGCTTAGCAGGGAACAATGAGCAGTTCTTC. Translating gives CASSLAGNNEQFF.

In this sample, this clonotype turned up many times. The rearrangement links TRBV10-3 to TRBJ1-1; D not resolved. CDR3 length: 13 amino acids. Trimming shortened V by 3 bases and J by 3 bases, and 8 bases separated the two germline ends. Germline values: CDR1 ENHRY, CDR2 SYGVKD. CDR3 sequence reads: CAISDRDYTEAFF. The CDR3, as DNA: TGTGCCATCAGTGACAGAGATTACACTGAAGCTTTCTTT.

This clonotype was recorded a few times. This chain joins TRBV4-1 and TRBJ1-1, with D unclear. CDR1 is MGHRA and CDR2 is YSYEKL in the germline V gene. V was cut by 4 bases and J by 5 bases, with 14 bases left in between. The CDR3 is 14 amino acids. The CDR3 protein is CASSPSALDTEAFF. In DNA form, the CDR3 reads TGCGCCAGCAGCCCCAGCGCGTTAGATACTGAAGCTTTCTTT.

In this sample, this clonotype turned up a few times. The chain recombines TRBV6-5 with TRBJ2-7; 10 nucleotides match TRBD2. Trimming at V came to 0 bases and at J to 5 bases, leaving 4 bases not matched to a gene. The CDR3 is 15 amino acids. Per the germline V gene, CDR1 is MNHEY and CDR2 is SVGAGI. The CDR3 DNA reads TGTGCCAGCAGTTACTCTCCTAGCGGGAGAGACGAGCAGTACTTC. Translating gives CASSYSPSGRDEQYF.

The DNA of the CDR3 is TGTGCCAGCAGCCGACCCTGGGATGAGCAGTTCTTC. The encoded protein is CASSRPWDEQFF. The rearrangement links TRBV7-9 to TRBJ2-1; D is unclear. CDR1 SEHNR and CDR2 FQNEAQ come from the germline V gene (reference sequence). V was shortened by 5 bases and J by 8 bases, with 10 bases between the two germline ends. This CDR3 has 12 amino acids.

This clonotype was recorded at least ten times. The CDR3 spells CASSIQAQSDEQFF. DNA for the CDR3: TGTGCCAGTAGTATACAGGCCCAGTCTGATGAGCAGTTCTTC. V is TRBV19 and J is TRBJ2-1; the D is unclear. The CDR3 loop spans 14 amino acids. V lost 2 bases and J 8 bases, leaving 13 bases between the germline ends. CDR1 and CDR2 from the germline V gene are LNHDA and SQIVND (reference sequence).

The chain has TRBV7-2 and TRBJ2-5; 8 bases are shared with TRBD2. After removal of 11 bases from V and 1 base from J, the junction contained 6 bases not matched to a gene. This CDR3 region has 13 residues. Germline values: CDR1 SGHTA, CDR2 FQGNSA. CDR3 amino acids: CASSGGFQETQYF. DNA of the CDR3: TGTGCCTCCAGCGGGGGTTTCCAAGAGACCCAGTACTTC.

The chain recombines TRBV11-1 with TRBJ2-3; D possibly matches TRBD1 or TRBD2 (5 bases each). The CDR3 sequence is 16 residues long. The germline V gene encodes CDR1 SGHAT and CDR2 FQDESV (reference sequence). The germline V and J ends were trimmed by 5 bases and 2 bases, with 17 bases remaining between them. For the CDR3, the DNA is TGTGCCAGCAGCAGCCGGGGCCCTGGGTTCACAGATACGCAGTATTTT. Its translation is CASSSRGPGFTDTQYF.

Concerning this clonotype: This may be a read error, as it is one base from a much larger clone. V gene TRBV7-3 combines with J gene TRBJ1-6; TRBD1 is a possible D gene (5 bases). The CDR3 totals 15 residues. From germline, CDR1 is SGHTA and CDR2 FQGTGA. CDR3 amino acids: CASSFSSGRNLPLHF. CDR3 DNA sequence: TGTGCCAGCAGCTTCTCCTCGGGGCGGAATTTACCCCTCCACTTT.

This clonotype turned up a few times. The CDR3 is CATSDPPGQGKETQYF. The CDR3, as DNA: TGTGCCACCAGTGACCCTCCGGGACAGGGAAAAGAGACCCAGTACTTC. V usage is TRBV24-1 and J usage is TRBJ2-5; 9 bases align to TRBD1. The CDR3 totals 16 residues. Germline V gene lookup returns CDR1 KGHDR and CDR2 SFDVKD. The V segment lost 4 bases and the J segment 3 bases; nucleotides outside the gene matches: 8.

This clonotype was seen a handful of times. This chain connects TRBV20-1 to TRBJ1-5; 9 bases are shared with TRBD1. Germline V lookup: CDR1 DFQATT, CDR2 SNEGSKA (reference sequence). This CDR3 spans 15 amino acids. The junction had 5 bases not matched to a gene; V was cut back by 5 bases and J by 0 bases. Here the CDR3 DNA reads TGCAGTGCTTGGACAGGGGTCCTTAGCAATCAGCCCCAGCATTTT. Protein: CSAWTGVLSNQPQHF.

This clonotype was seen ten or more times. This chain links TRBV20-1 with TRBJ1-2; D is possibly TRBD1 (5 bases). The V end lost 3 bases, the J end lost 7 bases, and 9 bases lay between the germline ends. The CDR3 runs 11 residues. Germline V gene data show CDR1 as DFQATT and CDR2 as SNEGSKA (reference sequence). The CDR3 nucleotides are TGCAGTGCTAGTCGGGGGGTTGGCTACACCTTC. This translates into CSASRGVGYTF.

The V gene is TRBV7-9, the J gene TRBJ2-2; D is possibly TRBD2 (6 bases). Germline values: CDR1 SEHNR, CDR2 FQNEAQ (reference sequence). The CDR3 covers 15 residues. Trimming left V 4 bases short and J 6 bases short, with 15 bases between. This CDR3 is CASSSQTSLAGELFF. CDR3 in DNA: TGTGCCAGCAGCTCCCAAACTAGCCTCGCCGGGGAGCTGTTTTTT.

This clonotype was found a few times. The chain employs TRBV3-1 and TRBJ1-1, with D possibly TRBD1 on 5 matching bases. The CDR3 spans 14 residues. Trimming stripped 1 base from V and 4 bases from J, with 10 bases between. Germline V gene data show CDR1 as LGHDT and CDR2 as YNNKEL (reference sequence). The CDR3 spells CASSQVGGTTEAFF. The DNA for the CDR3 is TGTGCCAGCAGCCAAGTGGGGGGGACCACTGAAGCTTTCTTT.

Only a few counts were recorded for this clonotype. V is TRBV5-1 and J is TRBJ2-2; TRBD1 or TRBD2 may be the D gene (5 bases each). Germline V gene sequence: CDR1 SGHRS, CDR2 YFSETQ. CDR3 length: 17 residues. Between the trimmed V and J ends, which lost 1 base and 0 bases, there was a span of 13 bases. CDR3: CASSLLGASSNTGELFF. Here the CDR3 DNA reads TGCGCCAGCAGCTTGCTCGGGGCGAGTTCGAACACCGGGGAGCTGTTTTTT.

Ten or more counts support this clonotype. V gene TRBV7-9 combines with J gene TRBJ2-7; a weak D match, TRBD2 (6 bases). The CDR3 spans 13 residues. V gave up 5 bases and J gave up 6 bases, with 14 bases separating them. Germline CDR1 and CDR2: SEHNR and FQNEAQ (reference sequence). DNA for the CDR3: TGTGCCAGCAGCGCACGCCCAGCGGGCGAGCAGTACTTC. It is translated as CASSARPAGEQYF.

This chain uses TRBV29-1 with TRBJ1-1; the D gene is possibly TRBD1 (5 bases). Trimming pared 6 bases from V and 6 bases from J, leaving 11 bases between. The CDR3 contains 11 residues. Germline V lookup: CDR1 SQVTM, CDR2 ANQGSEA. CDR3 sequence reads: CSVVRDSEAFF. The CDR3 DNA reads as TGCAGCGTAGTGCGGGACTCTGAAGCTTTCTTT.

This clonotype appeared a few times. CDR3 sequence (DNA): TGCAGTGCTTGGAGTCGGACAGGGTCTGGAAACACCATATATTTT. Amino acid sequence: CSAWSRTGSGNTIYF. The rearrangement uses TRBV20-1 and TRBJ1-3; 8 bases map to TRBD1. Germline V gene data show CDR1 as DFQATT and CDR2 as SNEGSKA (reference sequence). J was trimmed by 1 base and V by 5 bases; bases with no gene match: 7. This CDR3 has 15 residues.

V and J are TRBV9 and TRBJ2-5, with 10 bases lining up with TRBD1. CDR1 and CDR2 (germline): SGDLS, YYNGEE. The V and J ends lost 5 bases and 13 bases, in that order; junction bases with no gene match: 8. The length of the CDR3 is 12 residues. In DNA form, the CDR3 reads TGTGCCAGCAGTGCCGGACAGGGGGATGTGTACTTC. This codes for CASSAGQGDVYF.